This TCR beta chain is from a study of T cell responses to AZD1222 COVID-19 vaccine. Findings and limits, study-wide: Spike regions recognized by vaccine-associated CD4 TCRs spanned the protein, led by 160-218 and 743-854. Among those given AZD1222, only six were seropositive at baseline.

This CDR3 has 13 residues. CDR1 is SGHNT and CDR2 is YYREEE in the germline V gene (reference sequence). V lost 1 base to trimming and J lost 4 bases, with 8 bases between them. Libraries were prepared by immunoSEQ multiplex PCR; TCRdb keeps only in-frame clonotypes and omits some of them. The profile shows 120,000 to 150,000 clones, over 85% of them singletons. A remark on this clone: What it recognizes is unknown.

The rearrangement links TRBV5-4 to TRBJ1-2; D is unclear. The source material was peripheral blood, sampled 28 days after the second AZD1222 dose. The sequence was obtained from an adult who received the AZD1222 COVID-19 vaccine. The chain's CDR3 is CASSLFGSYGYTF. CDR3 sequence (DNA): TGTGCCAGCAGCTTGTTCGGCAGCTATGGCTACACCTTC.